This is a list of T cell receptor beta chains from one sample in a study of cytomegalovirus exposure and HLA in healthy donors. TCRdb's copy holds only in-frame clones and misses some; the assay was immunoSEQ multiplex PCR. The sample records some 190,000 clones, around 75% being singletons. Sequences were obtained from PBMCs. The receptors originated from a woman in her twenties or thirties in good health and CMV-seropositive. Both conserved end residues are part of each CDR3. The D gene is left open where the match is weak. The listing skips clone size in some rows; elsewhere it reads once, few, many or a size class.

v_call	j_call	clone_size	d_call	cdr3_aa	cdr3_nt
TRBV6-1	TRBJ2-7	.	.	CASSESISYEQYF	TGTGCCAGCAGTGAGAGTATATCCTACGAGCAGTACTTC
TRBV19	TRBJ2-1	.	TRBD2	CASSMGGSSYNEQFF	TGTGCCAGTAGTATGGGCGGGAGTTCCTACAATGAGCAGTTCTTC
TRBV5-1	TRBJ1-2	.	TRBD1	CASSSFSTGNYGYTF	TGCGCCAGCAGCTCGTTTTCGACAGGGAACTATGGCTACACCTTC
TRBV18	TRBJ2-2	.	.	CASSQEGDTGELFF	TGTGCCAGCTCACAGGAAGGGGACACCGGGGAGCTGTTTTTT
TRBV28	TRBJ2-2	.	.	CASEAPGGTGELFF	TGTGCCAGCGAAGCTCCCGGGGGTACCGGGGAGCTGTTTTTT
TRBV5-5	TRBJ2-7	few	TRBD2	CASSQLAGVYYEQYF	TGTGCCAGCAGCCAGTTAGCGGGAGTTTATTACGAGCAGTACTTC
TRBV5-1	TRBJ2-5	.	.	CASSFGGEGEETQYF	TGCGCCAGCAGCTTCGGGGGTGAAGGAGAAGAGACCCAGTACTTC
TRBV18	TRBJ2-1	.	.	CASSAPGNGSSSDEQFF	TGTGCCAGCTCAGCCCCCGGGAACGGGAGTAGTAGTGATGAGCAGTTCTTC
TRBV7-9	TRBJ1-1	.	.	CASSPRNTEAFF	TGTGCCAGCAGCCCGCGGAACACTGAAGCTTTCTTT
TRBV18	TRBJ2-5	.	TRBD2	CASSSRTSGQETQYF	TGTGCCAGCTCATCTAGGACTAGCGGACAAGAGACCCAGTACTTC
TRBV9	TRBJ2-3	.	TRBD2	CASSVAGIAGDTQYF	TGTGCCAGCAGCGTAGCTGGAATAGCGGGAGATACGCAGTATTTT
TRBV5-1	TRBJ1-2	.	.	CASTLVGGYGYTF	TGCGCCAGCACCCTGGTGGGGGGCTATGGCTACACCTTC
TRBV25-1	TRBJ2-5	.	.	CASQVLETQYF	TGTGCCAGCCAGGTTTTGGAGACCCAGTACTTC
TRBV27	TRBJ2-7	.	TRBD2	CASSFAGGSYEQYF	TGTGCCAGCAGTTTCGCGGGGGGTTCCTACGAGCAGTACTTC
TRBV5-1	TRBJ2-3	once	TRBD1	CASSSVGQGTDTQYF	TGCGCCAGCAGCAGCGTCGGACAGGGCACAGATACGCAGTATTTT
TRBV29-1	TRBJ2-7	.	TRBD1	CSVETGTGAYEQYF	TGCAGCGTTGAAACAGGGACAGGGGCCTACGAGCAGTACTTC
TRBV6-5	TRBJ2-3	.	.	CASSYSGRGSTDTQYF	TGTGCCAGCAGTTACTCTGGCAGAGGGAGCACAGATACGCAGTATTTT
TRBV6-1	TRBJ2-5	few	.	CASNEGAGQETQYF	TGTGCCAGCAACGAGGGCGCGGGCCAAGAGACCCAGTACTTC
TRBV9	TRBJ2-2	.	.	CASSVAGRNTGELFF	TGTGCCAGCAGCGTTGCAGGGCGGAACACCGGGGAGCTGTTTTTT
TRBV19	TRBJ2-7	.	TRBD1	CASNWGQGYEQYF	TGTGCCAGTAATTGGGGACAGGGCTACGAGCAGTACTTC
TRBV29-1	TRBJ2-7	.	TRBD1	CSVSRDRGGYEQYF	TGCAGCGTATCCCGGGACAGGGGAGGCTACGAGCAGTACTTC
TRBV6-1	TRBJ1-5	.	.	CASSELPNQPQHF	TGTGCCAGCAGTGAACTCCCCAATCAGCCCCAGCATTTT
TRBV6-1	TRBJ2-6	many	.	CASSADSSGANVLTF	TGTGCCAGCAGCGCAGACAGCTCTGGGGCCAACGTCCTGACTTTC
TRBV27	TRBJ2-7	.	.	CASSSAGPYEQYF	TGTGCCAGCAGTTCAGCGGGTCCCTACGAGCAGTACTTC